Following are 16 T cell receptor beta chains from one sample sequenced in a study of cytomegalovirus exposure and HLA in healthy donors. Here immunoSEQ multiplex PCR was the method, and the copy in TCRdb shows in-frame clones only, minus some. The sample carries around 190,000 clones, roughly 82% recorded once. The sequenced sample was PBMCs. These receptors were taken from a woman aged 18-30 years in good health and CMV-seronegative.

The chain has TRBV30 and TRBJ2-7, with 10 nucleotides matching TRBD2. The germline V gene has CDR1 GTSNPN and CDR2 SVGIG (reference sequence). The junction had 9 bases not matched to a gene; V was cut back by 0 bases and J by 7 bases. The CDR3 sequence is 15 residues long. The CDR3 protein is CAWSVESGRAEEQYF. DNA for the CDR3: TGTGCCTGGAGTGTAGAAAGCGGGAGGGCGGAGGAGCAGTACTTC.

The chain has TRBV30 and TRBJ2-7; possibly TRBD1 for D (6 bases). This CDR3 has 13 amino acids. Trimming stripped 2 bases from V and 3 bases from J, with 11 bases between. Germline CDR1 GTSNPN, CDR2 SVGIG (reference sequence). This CDR3 is CAWSRGSYYEQYF. CDR3 nucleotide sequence: TGTGCCTGGAGTAGGGGGAGTTACTACGAGCAGTACTTC.

The chain employs TRBV7-6 and TRBJ2-1; 7 nucleotides line up with TRBD1. V shed 1 base, J shed 2 bases, and the junction held 8 bases outside the gene matches. In germline, CDR1 is SGHVS, CDR2 FNYEAQ. The CDR3 totals 17 residues. CDR3 coding DNA: TGTGCCAGCAGCTTAGTCTCAAGGACAGGAGCCTACAATGAGCAGTTCTTC. It specifies CASSLVSRTGAYNEQFF.

The rearrangement links TRBV11-3 to TRBJ2-2, with D possibly being TRBD1 (5 bases). V shed 3 bases and J shed 6 bases, with 11 bases lying between them. Germline V gene data show CDR1 as SGHNT and CDR2 as YENEEA. The CDR3 has 14 residues. The CDR3: CASSLGRAAGELFF. The DNA of the CDR3 is TGTGCCAGCAGCTTGGGCAGGGCGGCCGGGGAGCTGTTTTTT.

The gene calls are TRBV6-6 and TRBJ2-7; D gene ambiguous. Trimming removed 4 bases from V and 0 bases from J, with 7 bases in between. Germline values: CDR1 MNHNY, CDR2 SVGAGI (reference sequence). CDR3 length: 13 residues. The CDR3 region has the DNA TGTGCCAGCAGTTCCCCCCGCTCCTACGAGCAGTACTTC. This gives the protein CASSSPRSYEQYF.

The chain combines TRBV7-2 with TRBJ2-3, with a possible D match to TRBD2 (6 bases). In germline, CDR1 is SGHTA, CDR2 FQGNSA. The CDR3 totals 14 residues. Trimming took off 3 bases at V and 8 bases at J, with 15 bases between the two ends. CDR3 sequence reads: CASSFTSSEGTQYF. The CDR3 DNA follows: TGTGCCAGCAGCTTCACTTCCTCGGAGGGTACGCAGTATTTT.

This chain joins TRBV5-1 and TRBJ1-2; maybe TRBD1 (5 bases). V was shortened by 5 bases and J by 2 bases, with 16 bases between the two germline ends. From germline, CDR1 is SGHRS and CDR2 YFSETQ. The CDR3 is 15 residues long. The CDR3 is CASSLREGPNYGYTF. The CDR3 DNA is TGCGCCAGCAGTCTCAGGGAGGGGCCGAACTATGGCTACACCTTC.

V and J are TRBV27 and TRBJ2-7; tentative D call: TRBD1 (6 bases). V lost 4 bases and J lost 2, with 12 bases in between. Germline loops: CDR1 MNHEY, CDR2 SMNVEV (reference sequence). The CDR3 loop spans 14 amino acids. CDR3 bases: TGTGCCAGCAGTTGGGGCAGGGGCACCTACGAGCAGTACTTC. Its translation is CASSWGRGTYEQYF.

This clone was seen once. V usage is TRBV4-1 and J usage is TRBJ1-2; D gene ambiguous. Looked up from germline, CDR1 is MGHRA and CDR2 is YSYEKL. The CDR3 totals 14 residues. V dropped 1 base and J dropped 4 bases, with 10 bases sitting between them. The CDR3 spells CASSQVAVGYGYTF. The CDR3 nucleotides read TGCGCCAGCAGCCAAGTCGCGGTCGGCTATGGCTACACCTTC.

The CDR3 DNA is TGTGCCATCAGTGAGTTGTTGGGCACGAGGGCTGAAGCTTTCTTT. It specifies CAISELLGTRAEAFF. The chain carries TRBV10-3 and TRBJ1-1; D uncertain. This CDR3 comprises 15 residues. V was cut by 1 base and J by 6 bases, with 15 bases left in between. Germline V gives CDR1 ENHRY, CDR2 SYGVKD.

The genes are TRBV5-6 and TRBJ2-7; TRBD1 matches at 7 bases. After removal of 4 bases from V and 2 bases from J, the junction contained 9 bases not matched to a gene. The CDR3 is 15 residues long. CDR1 is SGHDT, CDR2 YYEEEE, per germline. CDR3 DNA sequence: TGTGCCAGCAGCCGCCCGGACAGGATTCCCTACGAGCAGTACTTC. It is translated as CASSRPDRIPYEQYF.

CDR3 DNA: TGCAGCGATTGGACAGCAGCTAACTATGGCTACACCTTC. The encoded protein is CSDWTAANYGYTF. The chain links TRBV29-1 to TRBJ1-2; D is perhaps TRBD1 (6 bases). The CDR3 spans 13 residues. CDR1 is SQVTM and CDR2 is ANQGSEA in the germline V gene. V was trimmed by 7 bases and J by 0 bases, leaving 12 bases between them.

V is TRBV11-2 and J is TRBJ2-3; possibly TRBD2 for D (5 bases). V was trimmed by 2 bases and J by 1 base, leaving 13 bases between them. CDR3 length equals 16 residues. Per the germline V gene, CDR1 is SGHAT and CDR2 is FQNNGV. This CDR3 reads CASSLSWSGGTDTQYF. The CDR3 nucleotides read TGTGCCAGCAGCTTATCGTGGAGCGGCGGCACAGATACGCAGTATTTT.

The chain is built from TRBV6-1 and TRBJ1-1, with D hard to call. This CDR3 has 12 amino acids. The germline CDR1 and CDR2 sequences are MNHNS and SASEGT. V was clipped by 2 bases and J by 10 bases, with 11 bases between them. The CDR3 region has the DNA TGTGCCAGCAGTGAACTGAAGGAGAGAGCTTTCTTT. Amino acids: CASSELKERAFF.

The chain combines TRBV6-1 with TRBJ2-7, with TRBD1 matching 8 bases. The CDR3 is 13 amino acids. With V trimmed by 6 bases and J by 5 bases, 6 bases remained unmatched. CDR1 is MNHNS, CDR2 SASEGT, per germline. This CDR3 is CASRATGGNEQYF. CDR3 sequence (DNA): TGTGCCAGCAGAGCTACAGGGGGGAACGAGCAGTACTTC.

V usage is TRBV14 and J usage is TRBJ2-7; 12 bases match TRBD2. The CDR3 sequence is 20 residues long. J was trimmed by 2 bases and V by 6 bases; bases with no gene match: 20. Germline V CDR1 and CDR2: SGHDN, FVKESK. CDR3 sequence: CASSTTSGRTRLTETYEQYF. The CDR3 DNA reads TGTGCCAGCAGTACTACTAGCGGGAGGACCCGTTTAACAGAAACCTACGAGCAGTACTTC. Drawing the rest from reference TRBV14 and TRBJ2-7, the complete variable domain is EAGVTQFPSHSVIEKGQTVTLRCDPISGHDNLYWYRRVMGKEIKFLLHFVKESKQDESGMPNNRFLAERTGGTYSTLKVQPAELEDSGVYFCASSTTSGRTRLTETYEQYFGPGTRLTVT.